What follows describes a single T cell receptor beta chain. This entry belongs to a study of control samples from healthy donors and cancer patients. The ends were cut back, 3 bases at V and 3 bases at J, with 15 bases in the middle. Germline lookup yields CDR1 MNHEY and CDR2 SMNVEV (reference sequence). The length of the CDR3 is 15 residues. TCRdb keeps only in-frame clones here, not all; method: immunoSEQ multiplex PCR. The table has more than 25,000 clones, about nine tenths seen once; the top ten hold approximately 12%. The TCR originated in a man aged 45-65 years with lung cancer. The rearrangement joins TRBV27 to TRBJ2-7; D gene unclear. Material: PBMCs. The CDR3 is CASSLDLSPFYEQYF. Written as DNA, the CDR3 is TGTGCCAGCAGTTTGGATCTGTCCCCCTTCTACGAGCAGTACTTC.